The 8 T cell receptor beta chains listed next were all sequenced from one sample in a study of CD8+ T cells in alopecia areata. Sequencing relied on a cDNA template that was reverse transcribed from extracted RNA. Data came from immunoSEQ multiplex PCR; TCRdb stores just in-frame clones and leaves some out. This sample has 150,000 to 200,000 clones, with 58% found just once. Treatment specified: oral pan-JAK inhibitor, 5-10 mg twice daily. The sequencing used CD4+ T cells sorted from blood, collected at week 24, from a patient treated with tofacitinib. Receptors originate from a human donor with alopecia areata.

The V gene is TRBV2, the J gene TRBJ2-3, with 8 nucleotides matching TRBD1. The ends lost 6 bases at V and 2 bases at J; junction bases unmatched: 4. Germline lookup yields CDR1 SNHLY and CDR2 FYNNEI. This CDR3 comprises 14 residues. The CDR3 loop reads CASREDRVTDTQYF. The DNA of the CDR3 is TGTGCCAGCAGGGAGGACAGGGTCACAGATACGCAGTATTTT.

This clone was detected once. Here the CDR3 DNA reads TGTGCCAGCAGCCAGCGGACTAGCGGGTTTTCGGCAGATACGCAGTATTTT. It yields the protein CASSQRTSGFSADTQYF. The gene calls are TRBV5-6 and TRBJ2-3; 11 bases map to TRBD2. The germline V gene encodes CDR1 SGHDT and CDR2 YYEEEE. V shed 4 bases, J shed 4 bases, and the junction held 11 bases outside the gene matches. The CDR3 runs to 17 residues.

In its sample, this clone was seen many times. The chain uses TRBV29-1 and TRBJ1-1; D unresolved. The germline gives CDR1 SQVTM, CDR2 ANQGSEA. The CDR3 has 13 residues. Trimming took 7 bases from V and 3 from J, leaving 15 bases between them. The CDR3 reads CSALWSWDTEAFF. CDR3 DNA: TGCAGCGCTCTGTGGAGTTGGGACACTGAAGCTTTCTTT.

The J gene is TRBJ1-1, the V gene TRBV27; 11 nucleotides align to TRBD1. The CDR3 is made up of 15 amino acids. The germline V gene has CDR1 MNHEY and CDR2 SMNVEV (reference sequence). V shed 5 bases, J shed 4 bases, and the junction held 6 bases outside the gene matches. CDR3 sequence reads: CASSLGQGAATEAFF. CDR3 in DNA: TGTGCCAGCAGTCTCGGACAGGGGGCGGCCACTGAAGCTTTCTTT.

This chain connects TRBV7-9 to TRBJ2-4; possible D gene TRBD2, 5 bases. Deletions cut 5 bases from V and 8 bases from J, with 13 bases between. This CDR3 region has 13 residues. Germline lookup yields CDR1 SEHNR and CDR2 FQNEAQ (reference sequence). CDR3 amino acids: CASSLNSEDIQYF. The CDR3 DNA reads as TGTGCCAGCAGCCTAAATAGCGAGGACATTCAGTACTTC.

The chain recombines TRBV2 with TRBJ2-5; 8 positions agree with TRBD1. V lost 6 bases to trimming and J lost 5 bases; unmatched junction nucleotides: 11. Looked up from germline, CDR1 is SNHLY and CDR2 is FYNNEI. The CDR3 runs 15 residues. The CDR3, as DNA: TGTGCCAGCAGGGTCTTGGCAGGGGGCGCGGAGACCCAGTACTTC. Encoded protein: CASRVLAGGAETQYF.

The rearrangement uses TRBV29-1 and TRBJ2-5; 7 bases match TRBD1. The junction had 14 bases not matched to a gene; V was cut back by 6 bases and J by 4 bases. CDR3 length equals 15 residues. Germline lookup yields CDR1 SQVTM and CDR2 ANQGSEA. The CDR3 sequence is CSVNPNRQGRETQYF. The CDR3 DNA is TGCAGCGTAAACCCTAACCGACAGGGTCGAGAGACCCAGTACTTC.

The chain recombines TRBV7-2 with TRBJ2-7; TRBD2 might be the D (5 bases). CDR3 length equals 12 residues. Germline V gene lookup returns CDR1 SGHTA and CDR2 FQGNSA. V lost 5 bases, J lost 7 bases, and 12 bases lay in between. CDR3: CASSPLAQEQYF. The CDR3 DNA is TGTGCCAGCAGCCCTCTAGCCCAAGAGCAGTACTTC.